This TCR beta chain was documented in a study of blood T cells in healthy people across ages. Turning to this clonotype: Its specificity is unknown.

Together with a sample-barcoded 5' primer, a J-beta primer mix was included in a second PCR lasting roughly 6 to 12 cycles. TCRdb recomputed calls from the 5' RACE reads with MiXCR, one row per CDR3 protein. This sample has some 1.4 million distinct CDR3 sequences; around 39% occur once, and the top ten carry roughly 7.9%. This CDR3 has 16 residues. After removal of 5 bases from V and 4 bases from J, the junction contained 10 bases not matched to a gene. The germline V gene encodes CDR1 MNHEY and CDR2 SMNVEV (reference sequence). Study observations and caveats: The percentage of naive T cells correlated strongly with TCR beta diversity.

Sequencing was performed on blood. The sequence was obtained from a woman aged 18-35 years in good health. V is TRBV27 and J is TRBJ1-2; 10 nucleotides align to TRBD1. The CDR3 is CASSPRGQGVTYGYTF. The CDR3, as DNA: TGTGCCAGCAGTCCTCGTGGACAGGGGGTCACCTATGGCTACACCTTC.